This T cell receptor beta chain derives from a study of CD8 T cells in Susac syndrome. In germline, CDR1 is SNHLY, CDR2 FYNNEI. Losses at the gene ends were 5 bases for V and 4 bases for J; bases not matched to a gene: 9. This CDR3 has 15 residues. RNA totalling about 0.45 to 1 ug underwent reverse transcription with random hexamers. A single record per CDR3 protein comes from TCRdb applying MiXCR to the immunoSEQ multiplex PCR reads. The sample gives about 57,000 distinct CDR3 sequences, 93% of which show up once; roughly 0.5% is in the top ten. This TCR was recovered from a human donor with multiple sclerosis. Sequencing was performed on CD8+ T cells from PBMCs. The chain carries TRBV2 and TRBJ2-5; 8 nucleotides align to TRBD2. CDR3 DNA: TGTGCCAGCAGTCCGGGGGGGGCCGCCAGAGAGACCCAGTACTTC. This gives the protein CASSPGGAARETQYF.